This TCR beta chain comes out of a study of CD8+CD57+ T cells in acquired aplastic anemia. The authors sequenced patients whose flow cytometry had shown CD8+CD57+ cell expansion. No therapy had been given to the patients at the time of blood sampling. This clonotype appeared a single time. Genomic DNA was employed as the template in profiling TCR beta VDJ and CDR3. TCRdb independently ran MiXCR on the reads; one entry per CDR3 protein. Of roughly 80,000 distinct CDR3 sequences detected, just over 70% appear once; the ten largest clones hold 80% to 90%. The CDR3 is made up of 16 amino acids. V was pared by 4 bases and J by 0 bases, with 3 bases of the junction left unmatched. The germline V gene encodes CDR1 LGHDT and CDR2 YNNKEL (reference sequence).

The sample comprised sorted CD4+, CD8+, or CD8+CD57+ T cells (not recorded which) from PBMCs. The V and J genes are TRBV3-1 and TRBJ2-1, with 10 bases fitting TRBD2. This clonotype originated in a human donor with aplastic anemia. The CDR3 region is CASSLLAGGSYNEQFF. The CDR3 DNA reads TGTGCCAGCAGCCTCTTAGCGGGAGGCTCCTACAATGAGCAGTTCTTC.